This T cell receptor beta chain was captured in a study of blood T cell repertoires in COVID-19. On the study more broadly: Acute and convalescent COVID-19 samples came from the United States, Italy and Spain. The cDNA or gDNA used as material had been derived from T cells, B-cell-depleted T cells, or PBMCs.

This clone was seen repeatedly, ten times or more. Clones were sequenced by immunoSEQ multiplex PCR, and TCRdb holds only the in-frame ones, with some missing. The sample lists roughly 180,000 clones; 81% were seen once. This CDR3 is 14 amino acids long. The germline CDR1 and CDR2 sequences are MNHEY and SVGAGI. The V gene lost 0 bases and the J gene lost 5 bases, with 7 bases spanning the gap. V gene TRBV6-5 combines with J gene TRBJ2-2; D not certain. The sample consisted of peripheral blood. This receptor was taken from a woman of 80 years or more with COVID-19, enrolled during active disease. This CDR3 is CASSYSRETGELFF. The DNA of the CDR3 is TGTGCCAGCAGTTACTCGAGAGAGACCGGGGAGCTGTTTTTT.